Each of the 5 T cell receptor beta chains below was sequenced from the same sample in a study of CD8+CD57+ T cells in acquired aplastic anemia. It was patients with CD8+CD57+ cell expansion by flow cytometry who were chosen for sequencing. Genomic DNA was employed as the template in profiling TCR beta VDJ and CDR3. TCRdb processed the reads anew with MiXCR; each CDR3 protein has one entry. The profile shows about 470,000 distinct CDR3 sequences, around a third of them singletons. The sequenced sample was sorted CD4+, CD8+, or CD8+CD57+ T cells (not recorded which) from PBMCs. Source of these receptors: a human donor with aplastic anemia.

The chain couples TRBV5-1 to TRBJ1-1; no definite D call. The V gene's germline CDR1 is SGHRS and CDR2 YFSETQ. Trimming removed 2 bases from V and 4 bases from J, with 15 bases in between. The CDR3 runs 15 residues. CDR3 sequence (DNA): TGCGCCAGCAGCTTATCTCATGGAGTCGGCACTGAAGCTTTCTTT. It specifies CASSLSHGVGTEAFF.

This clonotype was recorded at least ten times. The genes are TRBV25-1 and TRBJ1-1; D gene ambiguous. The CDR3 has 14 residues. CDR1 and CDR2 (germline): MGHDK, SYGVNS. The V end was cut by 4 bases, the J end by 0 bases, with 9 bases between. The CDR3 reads CASSGLGLNTEAFF. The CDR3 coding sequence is TGTGCCAGCAGTGGGCTGGGTCTGAACACTGAAGCTTTCTTT.

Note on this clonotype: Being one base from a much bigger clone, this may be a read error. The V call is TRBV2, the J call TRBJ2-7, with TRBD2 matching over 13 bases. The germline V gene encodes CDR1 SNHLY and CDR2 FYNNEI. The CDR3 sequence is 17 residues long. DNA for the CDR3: TGTGCCCGCAGTGAGAATACTAGCGGGAGGGAATCCTACGAGCAGTACTTC. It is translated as CARSENTSGRESYEQYF.

The CDR3: CAWSVQGTVANYGYTF. The DNA for the CDR3 is TGTGCCTGGAGTGTTCAGGGTACAGTAGCTAACTATGGCTACACCTTC. V usage is TRBV30 and J usage is TRBJ1-2, with D perhaps matching TRBD1 (5 bases). The CDR3 spans 16 residues. Trimming shortened V by 0 bases and J by 0 bases, and 14 bases separated the two germline ends. CDR1 is GTSNPN and CDR2 is SVGIG in the germline V gene (reference sequence).

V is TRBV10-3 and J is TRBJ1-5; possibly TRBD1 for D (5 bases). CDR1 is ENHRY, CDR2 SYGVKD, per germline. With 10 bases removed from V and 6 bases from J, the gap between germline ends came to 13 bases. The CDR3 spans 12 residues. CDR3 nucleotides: TGTGCCAGCACGGGCAGGGTTCAGCCCCAGCATTTT. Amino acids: CASTGRVQPQHF.